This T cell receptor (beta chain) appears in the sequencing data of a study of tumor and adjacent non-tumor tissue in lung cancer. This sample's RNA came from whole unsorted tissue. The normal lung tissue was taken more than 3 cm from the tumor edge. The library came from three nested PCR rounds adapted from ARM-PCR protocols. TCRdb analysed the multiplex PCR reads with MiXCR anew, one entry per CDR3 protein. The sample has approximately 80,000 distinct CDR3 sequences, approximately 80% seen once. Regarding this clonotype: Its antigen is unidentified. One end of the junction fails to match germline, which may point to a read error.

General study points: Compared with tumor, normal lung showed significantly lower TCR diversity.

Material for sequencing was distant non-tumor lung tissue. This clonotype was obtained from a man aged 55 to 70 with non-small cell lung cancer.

CDR3 nucleotide sequence: TGTGCCGGTAGTGGGACAGGAACTGGGGCCAACGTCCTGACTTTC. Its protein is CAGSGTGTGANVLTF. The chain couples TRBV19 to TRBJ2-6; TRBD1 matches at 8 bases. The CDR3 extends over 15 amino acids. Per the germline V gene, CDR1 is LNHDA and CDR2 is SQIVND (reference sequence).